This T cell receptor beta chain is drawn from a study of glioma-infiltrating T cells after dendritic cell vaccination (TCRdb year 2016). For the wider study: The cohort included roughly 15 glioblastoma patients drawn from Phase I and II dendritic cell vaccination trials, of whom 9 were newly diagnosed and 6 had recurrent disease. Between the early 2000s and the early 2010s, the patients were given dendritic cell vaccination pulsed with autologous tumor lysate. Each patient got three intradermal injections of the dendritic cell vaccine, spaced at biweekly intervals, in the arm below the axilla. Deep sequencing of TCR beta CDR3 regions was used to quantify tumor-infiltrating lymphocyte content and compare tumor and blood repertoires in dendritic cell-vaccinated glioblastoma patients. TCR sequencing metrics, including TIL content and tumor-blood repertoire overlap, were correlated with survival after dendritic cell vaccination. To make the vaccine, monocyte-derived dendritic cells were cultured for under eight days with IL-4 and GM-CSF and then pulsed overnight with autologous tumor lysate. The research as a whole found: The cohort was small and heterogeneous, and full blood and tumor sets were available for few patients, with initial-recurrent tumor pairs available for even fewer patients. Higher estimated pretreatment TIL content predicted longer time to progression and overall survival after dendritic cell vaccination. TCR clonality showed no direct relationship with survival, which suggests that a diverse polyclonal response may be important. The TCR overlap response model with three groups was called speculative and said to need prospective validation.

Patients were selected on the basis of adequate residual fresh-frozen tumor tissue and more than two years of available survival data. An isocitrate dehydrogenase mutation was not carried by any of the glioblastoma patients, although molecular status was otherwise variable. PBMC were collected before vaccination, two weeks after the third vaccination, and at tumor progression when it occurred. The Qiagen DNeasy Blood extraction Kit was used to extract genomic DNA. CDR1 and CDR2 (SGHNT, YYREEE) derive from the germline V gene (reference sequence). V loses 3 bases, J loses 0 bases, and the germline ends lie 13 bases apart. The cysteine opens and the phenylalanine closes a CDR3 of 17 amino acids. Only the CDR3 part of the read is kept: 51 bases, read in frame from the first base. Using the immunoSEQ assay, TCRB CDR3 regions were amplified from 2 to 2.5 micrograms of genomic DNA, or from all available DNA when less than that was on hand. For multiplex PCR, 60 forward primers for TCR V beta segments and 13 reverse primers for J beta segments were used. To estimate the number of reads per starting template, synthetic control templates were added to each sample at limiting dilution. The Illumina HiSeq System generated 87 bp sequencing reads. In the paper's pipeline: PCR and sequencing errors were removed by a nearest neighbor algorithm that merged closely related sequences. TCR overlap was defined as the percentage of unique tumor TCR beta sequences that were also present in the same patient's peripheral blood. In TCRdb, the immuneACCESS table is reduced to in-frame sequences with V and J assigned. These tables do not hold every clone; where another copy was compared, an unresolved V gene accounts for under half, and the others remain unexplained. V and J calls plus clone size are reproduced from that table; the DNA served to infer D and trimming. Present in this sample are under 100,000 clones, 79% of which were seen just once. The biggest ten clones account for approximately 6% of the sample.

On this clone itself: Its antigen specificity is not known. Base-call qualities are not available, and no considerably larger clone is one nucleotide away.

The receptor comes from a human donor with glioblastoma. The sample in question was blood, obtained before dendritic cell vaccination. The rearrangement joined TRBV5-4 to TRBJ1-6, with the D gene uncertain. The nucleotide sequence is TGTGCCAGCAGCTCCGGTACGGGAACCTCCTATAATTCACCCCTCCACTTT. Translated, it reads CASSSGTGTSYNSPLHF.